These T cell receptor beta chains were read from a single sample in a study of blood T cells in healthy people across ages. TCRdb ran MiXCR on the 5' RACE reads and lists one entry per CDR3 protein. The sample includes 650,000 to 1,000,000 distinct CDR3 sequences, under 40% of them seen just once. Source material: blood. These receptors were taken from a man aged 18 to 35 in good health. Both conserved end residues are part of each CDR3. Fields, in order: V gene, D gene, clone size, J gene, CDR3 protein, CDR3 DNA. The D gene is left open where the match is weak. Rows may omit the clone size; those that give it use once, few, many or a size class.

TRBV29-1	TRBD1	few	TRBJ1-5	CSVAAGGGQPQHF	TGCAGCGTTGCTGCAGGGGGAGGTCAGCCCCAGCATTTT
TRBV4-1	NA	NA	TRBJ1-6	CASSLFFTIPMIGDSPLHF	TGCGCCAGCAGCTTATTTTTTACTATACCAATGATTGGTGACTCACCCCTCCACTTT
TRBV29-1	NA	NA	TRBJ1-1	CSVSGTPEAFF	TGCAGCGTCTCCGGGACACCTGAAGCTTTCTTT
TRBV2	NA	NA	TRBJ1-1	CASRIREDTEAFF	TGTGCCAGCAGGATAAGGGAAGACACTGAAGCTTTCTTT
TRBV7-2	TRBD1	NA	TRBJ2-3	CASSRARDRGADTQYF	TGTGCCAGCAGTCGTGCTCGGGACAGGGGCGCAGATACGCAGTATTTT
TRBV6-5	NA	NA	TRBJ2-1	CASSSMGGAGNEQFF	TGTGCCAGCAGTTCCATGGGGGGGGCCGGCAATGAGCAGTTCTTC
TRBV6-2/TRBV6-3	TRBD1	once	TRBJ1-6	CASSYSSPTGADNSPLHF	TGTGCCAGCAGTTACTCGTCGCCGACAGGGGCAGATAATTCACCCCTCCACTTT
TRBV7-2	NA	few	TRBJ2-5	CASSLWRGSQETQYF	TGTGCCAGCAGCTTATGGAGGGGGAGCCAAGAGACCCAGTACTTC
TRBV2	NA	few	TRBJ2-7	CASSDFRTEISYEQYF	TGTGCCAGCAGTGATTTTAGGACCGAGATCTCCTACGAGCAGTACTTC
TRBV2	NA	few	TRBJ2-1	CASSDMPRLAYEQFF	TGTGCCAGCAGTGACATGCCTCGTTTAGCGTATGAGCAGTTCTTC
TRBV7-3	NA	NA	TRBJ1-5	CASSSPLPRDSNQPQHF	TGTGCCAGCAGCTCACCCCTACCTCGGGACAGCAATCAGCCCCAGCATTTT
TRBV9	TRBD2	few	TRBJ2-1	CASSVKSGGINEQFF	TGTGCCAGCAGCGTAAAAAGCGGGGGAATTAATGAGCAGTTCTTC
TRBV24-1	NA	many	TRBJ1-2	CATSDLGTNYGYTF	TGTGCCACCAGTGATTTGGGGACGAACTATGGCTACACCTTC
TRBV9	TRBD2	NA	TRBJ2-7	CASSVASGGGTFYNEQYF	TGTGCCAGCAGCGTAGCTAGCGGGGGGGGAACGTTCTACAATGAGCAGTACTTC
TRBV6-2/TRBV6-3	NA	once	TRBJ1-2	CASSLRVPTYYGYTF	TGTGCCAGCAGCCTCAGGGTTCCCACGTACTATGGCTACACCTTC
TRBV12-3/TRBV12-4	NA	NA	TRBJ1-4	CASSKGLLRANEKLFF	TGTGCCAGCAGCAAGGGACTTTTAAGAGCTAATGAAAAACTGTTTTTT
TRBV20-1	TRBD2	many	TRBJ2-3	CSAPTSGGEFTDTQYF	TGCAGTGCTCCGACTAGCGGGGGAGAATTCACAGATACGCAGTATTTT
TRBV7-2	NA	NA	TRBJ2-2	CASSANGGTGELFF	TGTGCCAGCAGCGCCAACGGGGGCACCGGGGAGCTGTTTTTT
TRBV21-1	NA	NA	TRBJ2-6	CASGNGRPAMVSGANVLTF	TGTGCCAGCGGCAATGGACGCCCAGCCATGGTCTCTGGGGCCAACGTCCTGACTTTC
TRBV20-1	TRBD2	many	TRBJ2-3	CSAHRGPGLRTDTQYF	TGCAGTGCCCATAGAGGACCGGGACTACGCACAGATACGCAGTATTTT
TRBV20-1	TRBD1	few	TRBJ1-6	CSARPGTENSPLHF	TGCAGTGCTAGACCCGGGACAGAGAATTCACCCCTCCACTTT
TRBV5-5	TRBD2	NA	TRBJ2-3	CASSPVLAVFPDTQYF	TGTGCCAGCAGCCCGGTCCTAGCGGTTTTTCCAGATACGCAGTATTTT
TRBV20-1	TRBD1	few	TRBJ1-1	CSAPPGAGGRKGEAFF	TGCAGTGCTCCGCCAGGGGCAGGGGGGAGGAAGGGGGAAGCTTTCTTT
TRBV20-1	NA	NA	TRBJ2-4	CSAPMPEYGESIQYF	TGCAGTGCCCCAATGCCAGAGTATGGAGAAAGCATTCAGTACTTC
TRBV20-1	TRBD1	many	TRBJ1-2	CSARDRGQGNDGYTF	TGCAGTGCTAGAGATCGAGGACAGGGGAATGATGGCTACACCTTC
TRBV29-1	NA	few	TRBJ2-3	CSVDTYTDTQYF	TGCAGCGTGGATACATACACAGATACGCAGTATTTT
TRBV6-6	NA	NA	TRBJ1-3	CASSYSEIGNTIYF	TGTGCCAGCAGTTACTCGGAGATAGGAAACACCATATATTTT
TRBV7-9	NA	many	TRBJ2-5	CASSFPGRETQYF	TGTGCCAGCAGCTTCCCGGGGCGAGAGACCCAGTACTTC
TRBV10-3	NA	few	TRBJ1-1	CAISESEGMNTEAFF	TGTGCCATCAGTGAGTCGGAGGGTATGAACACTGAAGCTTTCTTT
TRBV23-1	NA	NA	TRBJ2-1	CASNQSRQGGHEQFF	TGCGCCAGCAATCAATCCCGCCAGGGCGGGCATGAGCAGTTCTTC
TRBV12-3/TRBV12-4	NA	NA	TRBJ1-1	CASSPSRHWPTEAFF	TGTGCCAGCAGCCCTTCTCGCCACTGGCCGACTGAAGCTTTCTTT
TRBV12-3/TRBV12-4	NA	NA	TRBJ1-5	CASSPGDSSPQHF	TGTGCCAGCAGTCCAGGGGATTCCTCGCCCCAGCATTTT
TRBV6-5	NA	NA	TRBJ2-1	CASSYSVGQVLNEQFF	TGTGCCAGCAGTTACTCGGTGGGGCAGGTCCTCAATGAGCAGTTCTTC
TRBV27	TRBD1	few	TRBJ2-7	CASSRQGNSYEQYF	TGTGCCAGCAGCAGACAGGGAAACTCCTACGAGCAGTACTTC
TRBV20-1	NA	NA	TRBJ2-1	CSARALRRGTTEQFF	TGCAGTGCTAGAGCCCTAAGGAGGGGGACTACCGAGCAGTTCTTC
TRBV5-5	NA	NA	TRBJ1-6	CASSSGSNPSSYNSPLHF	TGTGCCAGCAGCTCGGGAAGTAATCCTAGCTCCTATAATTCACCCCTCCACTTT
TRBV6-6	NA	NA	TRBJ1-1	CASSLRLVNTEAFF	TGTGCCAGCAGTTTGAGACTCGTGAACACTGAAGCTTTCTTT